This passage covers 17 T cell receptor beta chains from one sample sequenced in a study of blood T cell repertoires in COVID-19. Only in-frame clones appear in the TCRdb table, and some are missing; sequencing was by immunoSEQ multiplex PCR. Counted here are under 350,000 clones, roughly 85% occurring once; the ten biggest clones make up roughly 7.8%. Material for sequencing was peripheral blood. The receptors were sampled from a human donor in a cohort sampled during active COVID-19.

The gene calls are TRBV2 and TRBJ2-3; no clear D gene. Per germline, CDR1 SNHLY and CDR2 FYNNEI. V dropped 8 bases and J dropped 8 bases, with 8 bases sitting between them. The CDR3 is 10 residues long. The CDR3 sequence is CASSAVTQYF. Written as DNA, the CDR3 is TGTGCCAGCTCGGCGGTTACGCAGTATTTT.

The chain combines TRBV9 with TRBJ2-7; the D gene is possibly TRBD1 (6 bases). V was cut by 0 bases and J by 2 bases, with 9 bases left in between. This CDR3 spans 14 amino acids. The germline V gene encodes CDR1 SGDLS and CDR2 YYNGEE. The CDR3 DNA follows: TGTGCCAGCAGCGTAGGTAGGGACACCTACGAGCAGTACTTC. Its protein product is CASSVGRDTYEQYF.

The CDR3 region has the DNA TGTGCCATCAGTGAGTCAGGGACAGGGTTAGGCTACACCTTC. It codes for CAISESGTGLGYTF. V usage is TRBV10-3 and J usage is TRBJ1-2, with 9 bases that match TRBD1. V lost 0 bases and J lost 8; bases outside the gene matches: 4. The length of the CDR3 is 14 residues. The germline gives CDR1 ENHRY, CDR2 SYGVKD.

The rearrangement uses TRBV2 and TRBJ1-6; no definite D call. The CDR3 length is 13 residues. The V end was cut by 6 bases, the J end by 7 bases, with 10 bases between. CDR1 is SNHLY, CDR2 FYNNEI, per germline. The CDR3 here is CASRVAENSPLHF. DNA of the CDR3: TGTGCCAGCAGGGTAGCTGAGAATTCACCCCTCCACTTT.

This rearrangement joins TRBV30 to TRBJ1-1; 9 bases are shared with TRBD1. There are 17 residues in the CDR3. Germline V lookup: CDR1 GTSNPN, CDR2 SVGIG (reference sequence). V gave up 1 base and J gave up 7 bases; unmatched junction bases: 16. The CDR3 DNA reads TGTGCCTGGAGTGCACGGGACAGGGAAAGTCGAGTGATTGAAGCTTTCTTT. This codes for CAWSARDRESRVIEAFF.

In this sample, this clone turned up a few times. The chain carries TRBV6-5 and TRBJ1-5, with 7 bases that match TRBD1. Germline V gene sequence: CDR1 MNHEY, CDR2 SVGAGI. J lost 3 bases, V lost 4 bases, and 3 bases had no gene match. This CDR3 region has 14 residues. The CDR3 nucleotides are TGTGCCAGCAGTTTAACAGGGGACAATCAGCCCCAGCATTTT. It encodes CASSLTGDNQPQHF.

V and J are TRBV19 and TRBJ2-3; 11 nucleotides agree with TRBD2. The CDR3 consists of 15 residues. With 4 bases clipped from V and 3 bases from J, the junction kept 3 bases outside the gene matches. CDR1 and CDR2 from the germline V gene are LNHDA and SQIVND (reference sequence). CDR3 sequence (DNA): TGTGCCAGTAGTACCATAGCGGGGGGGACAGATACGCAGTATTTT. It is translated as CASSTIAGGTDTQYF.

The V gene is TRBV19, the J gene TRBJ1-2, with 9 bases aligning to TRBD1. J lost 2 bases, V lost 4 bases, and 5 bases had no gene match. Germline V gives CDR1 LNHDA, CDR2 SQIVND (reference sequence). The CDR3 sequence is 15 residues long. CDR3 loop: CASSKTGTGNYGYTF. The CDR3 DNA follows: TGTGCCAGTAGTAAAACCGGGACAGGGAACTATGGCTACACCTTC.

J is TRBJ1-3 and V is TRBV2; D unresolved. Germline assignment: CDR1 SNHLY and CDR2 FYNNEI. The CDR3 length is 12 residues. V was clipped by 3 bases and J by 7 bases, with 7 bases between them. The CDR3 DNA follows: TGTGCCAGCAGTGAGCGGCGGAACACCATATATTTT. Protein: CASSERRNTIYF.

The chain carries TRBV3-1 (or the pseudogene TRBV3-2) and TRBJ1-2; no definite D call. Per the germline V gene, CDR1 is LGHDT and CDR2 is YNNKEL (reference sequence). V gave up 0 bases and J gave up 8 bases, with 16 bases separating them. The CDR3 is 15 residues long. CDR3: CASSQEVGRTAGYTF. The CDR3 coding sequence is TGTGCCAGCAGCCAAGAAGTCGGGAGAACTGCGGGCTACACCTTC.

This chain uses TRBV6-5 with TRBJ2-7; 9 nucleotides agree with TRBD1. The V and J ends lost 3 bases and 2 bases, in that order; junction bases with no gene match: 8. The germline gives CDR1 MNHEY, CDR2 SVGAGI. The CDR3 has 16 residues. For the CDR3, the DNA is TGTGCCAGCAGTTATAACCCCAGGGACAGGGCCTACGAGCAGTACTTC. Translated, it gives CASSYNPRDRAYEQYF.

This rearrangement joins TRBV27 to TRBJ1-2; D is possibly TRBD1 (5 bases). Germline V gene data show CDR1 as MNHEY and CDR2 as SMNVEV (reference sequence). V lost 6 bases, J lost 6 bases, and 14 bases lay in between. CDR3 size: 13 residues. The DNA for the CDR3 is TGTGCCAGCAGCGGGCAGGGACTGGATGGCTACACCTTC. It yields the protein CASSGQGLDGYTF.

DNA for the CDR3: TGTGCCAGCAGCGCAGGGGGAGGAACGAGGGAGCAGTACTTC. Translating gives CASSAGGGTREQYF. The V call is TRBV2, the J call TRBJ2-7, with a tentative D call TRBD1 (7 bases). There are 14 residues in the CDR3. Trimming took 6 bases from V and 7 from J, leaving 19 bases between them. Per germline, CDR1 SNHLY and CDR2 FYNNEI.

The chain combines TRBV24-1 with TRBJ2-7; 9 nucleotides agree with TRBD1. V lost 3 bases, J lost 2 bases, and 7 bases stayed unmatched. CDR1 and CDR2 from the germline V gene are KGHDR and SFDVKD. The CDR3 length is 16 residues. CDR3 residues: CATSDPGTGFPYEQYF. CDR3 DNA sequence: TGTGCCACCAGTGATCCCGGGACAGGGTTTCCCTACGAGCAGTACTTC.

The rearrangement joins TRBV11-2 to TRBJ2-5, with 9 bases identical to TRBD1. The germline CDR1 and CDR2 sequences are SGHAT and FQNNGV. V was clipped by 5 bases and J by 3 bases; unmatched bases: 7. This CDR3 region has 15 residues. The CDR3 DNA follows: TGTGCCAGCAGCACCATGACAGGGGGAAAAGAGACCCAGTACTTC. Its protein is CASSTMTGGKETQYF.

The chain has TRBV5-6 and TRBJ2-1, with 13 bases lining up with TRBD2. Looked up from germline, CDR1 is SGHDT and CDR2 is YYEEEE. CDR3 length: 14 residues. The J segment lost 6 bases and the V segment lost 3 bases, leaving 0 bases of the junction unmatched. In DNA form, the CDR3 reads TGTGCCAGCAGCTGGACTAGCGGGGGCAATGAGCAGTTCTTC. Protein product: CASSWTSGGNEQFF. Combining the CDR3 with reference TRBV5-6 and TRBJ2-1 gives the whole variable domain DAGVTQSPTHLIKTRGQQVTLRCSPKSGHDTVSWYQQALGQGPQFIFQYYEEEERQRGNFPDRFSGHQFPNYSSELNVNALLLGDSALYLCASSWTSGGNEQFFGPGTRLTVL.

The CDR3 DNA reads TGTGCCACCAGCCCCCGGGACCCGGGAGATGAAGCTTTCTTT. It encodes CATSPRDPGDEAFF. This chain links TRBV15 with TRBJ1-1; the D gene is possibly TRBD1 (5 bases). V lost 5 bases, J lost 7 bases, and 17 bases lay in between. CDR3 length: 14 residues. Germline assignment: CDR1 LNHNV and CDR2 YYDKDF (reference sequence).